This TCR beta chain emerged from a study of cytomegalovirus exposure and HLA in healthy donors. Looked up from germline, CDR1 is MNHNS and CDR2 is SASEGT. CDR3 length: 15 residues. V gave up 6 bases and J gave up 1 base; unmatched junction bases: 5. Primers included in the PCR were 60 Vbeta and 13 Jbeta primers. Repertoires were generated with immunoSEQ multiplex PCR, while TCRdb's copy carries only in-frame clones and drops some. The data show over 150,000 clones, more than 75% seen once. Sequenced input: PBMCs. V gene TRBV6-1 combines with J gene TRBJ2-7, with 11 bases fitting TRBD2. The receptor's source is a man between 18 and 29 years old in good health and CMV-seropositive. The CDR3 is CASRVAGGPSYEQYF. CDR3 sequence (DNA): TGTGCCAGCAGGGTAGCGGGAGGGCCGTCCTACGAGCAGTACTTC.